These T cell receptor beta chains were read from a single sample in a study of T-cell reconstitution after alpha-beta-depleted transplantation in children. TCRdb used MiXCR to reprocess the PCR reads, holding one entry per CDR3 protein. This table holds 580,000 or so distinct CDR3 sequences, more than 20% found once. The material was PBMCs, mostly from graft donor cells, obtained 360 days after TCRalphabeta/CD19-depleted stem cell transplant. The source of these receptors is a boy under two years old who had a stem cell transplant for acute myeloid leukemia, so the T cells may come from the graft donor. Both conserved end residues are part of each CDR3. Each record gives: V gene, J gene, CDR3 protein.

TRBV6-5	TRBJ2-3	CASTMGTSRDTQYF
TRBV9	TRBJ1-2	CASSVPGTGGKDYGYTF
TRBV12-3/TRBV12-4	TRBJ2-2	CASSPNSLNHAYTGELFF
TRBV28	TRBJ2-5	CASSLGRGVQETQYF
TRBV5-1	TRBJ2-1	CASTTTSGYNEQFF
TRBV11-1	TRBJ2-7	CASSYRQRAEQYF
TRBV10-3	TRBJ2-5	CATGPTGIKETQYF
TRBV9	TRBJ2-1	CASSVVGGAYNEQFF
TRBV10-3	TRBJ2-3	CAISEASVRDTQYF
TRBV29-1	TRBJ2-3	CSVEMRTDTQYF
TRBV6-5	TRBJ2-1	CASSYTLGNEQFF
TRBV24-1	TRBJ2-5	CATSGPGGGQETQYF
TRBV29-1	TRBJ2-3	CSVGRGTESTDTQYF
TRBV20-1	TRBJ2-4	CSARDLGQGLAKNIQYF
TRBV20-1	TRBJ2-1	CSARPTGNNEQFF
TRBV7-6	TRBJ2-4	CASSPYVFTGAQNIQYF
TRBV20-1	TRBJ2-3	CSASSGGARADTQYF
TRBV6-1	TRBJ2-3	CASRRIGQSTDTQYF
TRBV12-3/TRBV12-4	TRBJ2-2	CASSFVDSTGELFF
TRBV15	TRBJ1-1	CATSSLPGREAFF
TRBV10-3	TRBJ1-3	CAVGSDRVGNTIYF
TRBV29-1	TRBJ2-3	CSVAQGQGDTQYF
TRBV7-2	TRBJ2-3	CASSPSYPTTDTQYF
TRBV28	TRBJ1-5	CAMGPGLDRRPQHF
TRBV2	TRBJ1-4	CASARTPGGEKLFF
TRBV5-1	TRBJ1-4	CASSREGNEKLFF
TRBV20-1	TRBJ2-1	CSARDRASGGAWNEQFF
TRBV12-3/TRBV12-4	TRBJ1-4	CASRLRADATNEKLFF
TRBV24-1	TRBJ2-1	CATSEGGSYNEQFF
TRBV15	TRBJ2-1	CATSDGGYNEQFF
TRBV4-2	TRBJ2-2	CASSQEGWLPGELFF
TRBV12-3/TRBV12-4	TRBJ2-4	CASSLSGGVPNIQYF
TRBV20-1	TRBJ2-3	CSARFSQFPGTDTQYF
TRBV24-1	TRBJ2-7	CATSAGVEQYF
TRBV6-6	TRBJ2-5	CASRATGPETQYF
TRBV29-1	TRBJ2-7	CSVTGTGSYEQYF